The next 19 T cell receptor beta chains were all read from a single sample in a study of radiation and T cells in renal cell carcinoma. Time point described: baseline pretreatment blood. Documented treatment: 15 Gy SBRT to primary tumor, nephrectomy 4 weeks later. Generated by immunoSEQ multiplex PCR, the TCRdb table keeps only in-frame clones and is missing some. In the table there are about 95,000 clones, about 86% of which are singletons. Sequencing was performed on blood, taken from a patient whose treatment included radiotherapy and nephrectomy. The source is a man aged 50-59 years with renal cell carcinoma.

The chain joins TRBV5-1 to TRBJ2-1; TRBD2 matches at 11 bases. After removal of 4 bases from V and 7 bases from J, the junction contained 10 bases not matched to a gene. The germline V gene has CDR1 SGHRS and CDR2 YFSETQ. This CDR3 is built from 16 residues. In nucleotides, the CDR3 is TGCGCCAGCAGCAGTAGCGCTAGCGGGGGGTATAATGAGCAGTTCTTC. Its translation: CASSSSASGGYNEQFF. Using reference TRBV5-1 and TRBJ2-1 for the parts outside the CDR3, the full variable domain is KAGVTQTPRYLIKTRGQQVTLSCSPISGHRSVSWYQQTPGQGLQFLFEYFSETQRNKGNFPGRFSGRQFSNSRSEMNVSTLELGDSALYLCASSSSASGGYNEQFFGPGTRLTVL.

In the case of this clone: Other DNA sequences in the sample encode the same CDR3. CDR3: CASSSGTSGSTDTQYF. The CDR3 nucleotides read TGTGCCAGCAGCTCCGGGACTAGCGGCAGCACAGATACGCAGTATTTT. J is TRBJ2-3 and V is TRBV5-6; 11 nucleotides align to TRBD2. Germline lookup yields CDR1 SGHDT and CDR2 YYEEEE. V lost 3 bases to trimming and J lost 0 bases; unmatched junction nucleotides: 3. The CDR3 is 16 residues long.

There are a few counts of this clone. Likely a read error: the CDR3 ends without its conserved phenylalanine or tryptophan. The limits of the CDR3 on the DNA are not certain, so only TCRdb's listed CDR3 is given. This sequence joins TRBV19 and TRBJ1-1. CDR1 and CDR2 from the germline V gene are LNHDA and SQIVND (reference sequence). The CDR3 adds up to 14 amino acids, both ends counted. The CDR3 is CASSIRTGATSPRL.

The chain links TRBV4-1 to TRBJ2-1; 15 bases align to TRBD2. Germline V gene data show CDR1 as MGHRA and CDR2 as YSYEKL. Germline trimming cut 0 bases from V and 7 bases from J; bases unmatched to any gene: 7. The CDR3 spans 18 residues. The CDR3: CASSQERSGLAGGNEQFF. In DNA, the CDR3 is TGCGCCAGCAGCCAAGAAAGGTCAGGACTAGCGGGAGGGAATGAGCAGTTCTTC.

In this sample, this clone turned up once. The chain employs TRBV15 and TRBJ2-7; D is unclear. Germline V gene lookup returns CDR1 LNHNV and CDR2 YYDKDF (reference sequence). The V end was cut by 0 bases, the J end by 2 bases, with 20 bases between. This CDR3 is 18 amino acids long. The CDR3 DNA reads TGTGCCACCAGCAGAGATTTCCTGGCGGCCAGAACGACCTACGAGCAGTACTTC. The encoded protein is CATSRDFLAARTTYEQYF.

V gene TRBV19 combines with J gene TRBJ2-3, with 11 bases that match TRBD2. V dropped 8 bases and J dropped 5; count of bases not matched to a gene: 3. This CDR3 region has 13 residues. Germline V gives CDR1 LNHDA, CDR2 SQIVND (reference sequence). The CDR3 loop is CASSGTSGDTQYF. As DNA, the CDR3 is TGTGCCAGTTCGGGGACTAGCGGAGATACGCAGTATTTT.

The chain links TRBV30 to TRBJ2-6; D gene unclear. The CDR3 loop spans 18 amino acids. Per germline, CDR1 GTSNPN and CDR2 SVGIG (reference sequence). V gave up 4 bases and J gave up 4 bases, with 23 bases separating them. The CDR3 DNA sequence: TGTGCCTGGACCCATACGCGGACCTTCTACAGCGGGGCCAACGTCCTGACTTTC. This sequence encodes CAWTHTRTFYSGANVLTF. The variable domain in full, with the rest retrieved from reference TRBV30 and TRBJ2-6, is SQTIHQWPATLVQPVGSPLSLECTVEGTSNPNLYWYRQAAGRGLQLLFYSVGIGQISSEVPQNLSASRPQDRQFILSSKKLLLSDSGFYLCAWTHTRTFYSGANVLTFGAGSRLTVL.

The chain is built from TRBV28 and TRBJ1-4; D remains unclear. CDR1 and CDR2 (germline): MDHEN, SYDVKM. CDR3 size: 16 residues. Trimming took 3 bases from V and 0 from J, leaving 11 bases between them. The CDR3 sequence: CASSLSRSATNEKLFF. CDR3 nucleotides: TGTGCCAGCAGTTTGTCACGGTCTGCAACTAATGAAAAACTGTTTTTT.

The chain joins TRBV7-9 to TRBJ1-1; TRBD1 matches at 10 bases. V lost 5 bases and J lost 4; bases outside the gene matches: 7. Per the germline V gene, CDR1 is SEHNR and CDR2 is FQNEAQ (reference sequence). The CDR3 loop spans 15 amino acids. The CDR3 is CASSRQGAVGTEAFF. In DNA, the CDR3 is TGTGCCAGCAGCCGACAGGGGGCTGTTGGCACTGAAGCTTTCTTT.

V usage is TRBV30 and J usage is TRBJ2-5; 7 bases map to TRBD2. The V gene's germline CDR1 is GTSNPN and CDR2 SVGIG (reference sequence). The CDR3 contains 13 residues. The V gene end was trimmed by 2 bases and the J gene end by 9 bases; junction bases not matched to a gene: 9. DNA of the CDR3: TGTGCCTGGAGTATAAACGGGAGGAATGCCCAGTACTTC. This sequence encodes CAWSINGRNAQYF.

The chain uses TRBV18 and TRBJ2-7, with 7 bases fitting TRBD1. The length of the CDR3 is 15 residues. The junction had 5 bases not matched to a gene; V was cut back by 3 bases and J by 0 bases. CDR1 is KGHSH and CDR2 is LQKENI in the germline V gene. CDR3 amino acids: CASSPPGQRSYEQYF. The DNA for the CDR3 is TGTGCCAGCTCACCTCCGGGACAGCGCTCCTACGAGCAGTACTTC. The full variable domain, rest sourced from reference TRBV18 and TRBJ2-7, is NAGVMQNPRHLVRRRGQEARLRCSPMKGHSHVYWYRQLPEEGLKFMVYLQKENIIDESGMPKERFSAEFPKEGPSILRIQQVVRGDSAAYFCASSPPGQRSYEQYFGPGTRLTVT.

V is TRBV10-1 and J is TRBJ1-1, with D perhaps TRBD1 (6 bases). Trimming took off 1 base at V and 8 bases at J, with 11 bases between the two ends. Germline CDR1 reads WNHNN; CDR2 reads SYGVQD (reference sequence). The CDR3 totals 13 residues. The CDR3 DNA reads TGCGCCAGCAGTGAGTACCGGGGGGCGGAAGCTTTCTTT. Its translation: CASSEYRGAEAFF.

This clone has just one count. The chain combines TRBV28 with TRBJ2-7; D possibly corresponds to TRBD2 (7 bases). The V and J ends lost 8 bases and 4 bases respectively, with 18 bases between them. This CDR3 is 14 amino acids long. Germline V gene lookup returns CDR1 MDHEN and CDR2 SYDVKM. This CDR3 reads CASGRGTGGYEQYF. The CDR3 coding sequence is TGTGCCAGCGGCAGGGGCACGGGGGGATACGAGCAGTACTTC.

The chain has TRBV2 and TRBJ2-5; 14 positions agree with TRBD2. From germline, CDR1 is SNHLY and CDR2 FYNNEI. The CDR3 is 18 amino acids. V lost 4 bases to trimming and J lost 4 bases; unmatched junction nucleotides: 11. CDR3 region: CASSVGLGLAGDGETQYF. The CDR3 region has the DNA TGTGCCAGCAGTGTCGGCCTGGGACTAGCGGGAGATGGAGAGACCCAGTACTTC.

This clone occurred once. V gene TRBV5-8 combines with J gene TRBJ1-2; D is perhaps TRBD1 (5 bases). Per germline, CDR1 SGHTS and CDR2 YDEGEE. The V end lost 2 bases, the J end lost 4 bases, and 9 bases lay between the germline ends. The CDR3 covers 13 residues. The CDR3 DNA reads TGTGCCAGCAGCTTCAGGGCAGGCTATGGCTACACCTTC. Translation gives CASSFRAGYGYTF. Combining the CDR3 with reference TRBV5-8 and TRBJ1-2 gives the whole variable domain EAGVTQSPTHLIKTRGQQATLRCSPISGHTSVYWYQQALGLGLQFLLWYDEGEERNRGNFPPRFSGRQFPNYSSELNVNALELEDSALYLCASSFRAGYGYTFGSGTRLTVV.

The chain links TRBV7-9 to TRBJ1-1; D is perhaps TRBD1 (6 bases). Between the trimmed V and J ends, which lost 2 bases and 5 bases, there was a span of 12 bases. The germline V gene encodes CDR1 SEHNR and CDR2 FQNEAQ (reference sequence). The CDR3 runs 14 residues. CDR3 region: CASSLTGGRTEAFF. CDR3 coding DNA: TGTGCCAGCAGCTTAACGGGGGGCCGGACTGAAGCTTTCTTT.

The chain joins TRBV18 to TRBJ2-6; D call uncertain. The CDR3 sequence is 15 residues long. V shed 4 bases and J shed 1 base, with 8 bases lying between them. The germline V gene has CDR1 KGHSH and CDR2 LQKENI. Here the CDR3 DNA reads TGTGCCAGCTCACAGGATGGTTCTGGGGCCAACGTCCTGACTTTC. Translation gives CASSQDGSGANVLTF.

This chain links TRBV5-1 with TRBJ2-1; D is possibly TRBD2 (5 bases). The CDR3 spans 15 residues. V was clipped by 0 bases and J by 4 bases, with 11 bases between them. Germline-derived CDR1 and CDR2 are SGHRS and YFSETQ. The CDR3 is CASSLDGGRYNEQFF. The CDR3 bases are TGCGCCAGCAGCTTGGATGGAGGTCGATACAATGAGCAGTTCTTC.

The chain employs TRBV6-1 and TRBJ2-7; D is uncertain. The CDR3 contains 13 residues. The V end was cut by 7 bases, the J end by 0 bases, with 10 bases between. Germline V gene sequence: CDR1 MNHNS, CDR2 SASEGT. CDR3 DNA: TGTGCCAGCAATAATCCTAGCTCCTACGAGCAGTACTTC. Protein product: CASNNPSSYEQYF.